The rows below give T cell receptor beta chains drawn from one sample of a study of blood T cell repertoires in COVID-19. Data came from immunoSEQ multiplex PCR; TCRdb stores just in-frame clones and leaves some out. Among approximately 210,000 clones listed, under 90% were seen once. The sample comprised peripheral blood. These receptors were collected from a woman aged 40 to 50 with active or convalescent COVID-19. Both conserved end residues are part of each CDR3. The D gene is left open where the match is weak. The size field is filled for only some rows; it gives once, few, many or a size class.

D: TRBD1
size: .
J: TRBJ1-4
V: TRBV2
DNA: TGTGCCAGCAGGGGACAGACTAATGAAAAACTGTTTTTT
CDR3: CASRGQTNEKLFF

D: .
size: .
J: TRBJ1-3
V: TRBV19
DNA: TGTGCCAGTAGGGTGACAGAAGGGGCAAACACCATATATTTT
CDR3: CASRVTEGANTIYF

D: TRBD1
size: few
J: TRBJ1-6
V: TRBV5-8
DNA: TGTGCCAGCAGCCGGGACAGGACCAATTCACCCCTCCACTTT
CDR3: CASSRDRTNSPLHF

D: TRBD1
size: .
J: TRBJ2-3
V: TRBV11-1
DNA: TGTGCCAGCAGCACAGGACAGGGCGGCGCAGATACGCAGTATTTT
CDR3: CASSTGQGGADTQYF

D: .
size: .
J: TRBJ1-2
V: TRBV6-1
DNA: TGTGCCAGCAGTGAAGCCGACACATTCTATGGCTACACCTTC
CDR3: CASSEADTFYGYTF

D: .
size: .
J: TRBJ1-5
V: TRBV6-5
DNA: TGTGCCAGCAGTTACTCTATCTGGGGAGATCAGCCCCAGCATTTT
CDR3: CASSYSIWGDQPQHF

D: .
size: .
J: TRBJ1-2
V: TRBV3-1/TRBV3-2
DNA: TGTGCCAGCAGCCCCGGAGGAGACTATGGCTACACCTTC
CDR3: CASSPGGDYGYTF

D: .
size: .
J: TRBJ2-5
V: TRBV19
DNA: TGTGCCAGTAGTATAGGCCGGGGTGGGTCGGGAGAGACCCAGTACTTC
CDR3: CASSIGRGGSGETQYF

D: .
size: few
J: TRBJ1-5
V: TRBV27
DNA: TGTGCCAGCAAAGCGTTAGGCAATCAGCCCCAGCATTTT
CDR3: CASKALGNQPQHF

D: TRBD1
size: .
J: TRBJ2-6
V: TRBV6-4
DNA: TGTGCCAGCAGTGACTCGGGGACAGGGGGGGTCTCTGGGGCCAACGTCCTGACTTTC
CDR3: CASSDSGTGGVSGANVLTF

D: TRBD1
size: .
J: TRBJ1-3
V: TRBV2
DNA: TGTGCCAGCAGTCCGGACAGGGGCCCTGGAAACACCATATATTTT
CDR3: CASSPDRGPGNTIYF

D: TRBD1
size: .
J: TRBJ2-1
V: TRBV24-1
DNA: TGTGCCACCGGGTTCGGGACAGGGGGCCACAATGAGCAGTTCTTC
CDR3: CATGFGTGGHNEQFF

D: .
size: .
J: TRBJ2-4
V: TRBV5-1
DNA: TGCGCCAGCAGACAACACCCCACCAAAAACATTCAGTACTTC
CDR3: CASRQHPTKNIQYF

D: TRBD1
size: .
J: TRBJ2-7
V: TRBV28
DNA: TGTGCCAGCAGTTCCCTCAGGGGGCCGTTAGGCTACGAGCAGTACTTC
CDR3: CASSSLRGPLGYEQYF

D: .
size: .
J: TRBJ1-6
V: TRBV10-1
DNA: TGCGCCAGCAGTGAGGGTTCGGGGGGCGCCTTTACTCGTTCACCCCTCCACTTT
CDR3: CASSEGSGGAFTRSPLHF

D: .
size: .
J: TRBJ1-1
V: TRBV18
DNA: TGTGCCAGCTCAGCCTCTCAGATGGGGGCGAACACTGAAGCTTTCTTT
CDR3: CASSASQMGANTEAFF

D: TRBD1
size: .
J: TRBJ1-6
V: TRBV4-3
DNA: TGCGCCAGCAGCCAAGGGACGACAGGGACCTATTCACCCCTCCACTTT
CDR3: CASSQGTTGTYSPLHF

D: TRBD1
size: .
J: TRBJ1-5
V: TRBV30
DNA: TGTGCCTGGAATGAGGACAGGGCTGACAATCAGCCCCAGCATTTT
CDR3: CAWNEDRADNQPQHF

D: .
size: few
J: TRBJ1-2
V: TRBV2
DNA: TGTGCCAGCAGTGAACGGATCAGGGACTATGGCTACACCTTC
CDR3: CASSERIRDYGYTF

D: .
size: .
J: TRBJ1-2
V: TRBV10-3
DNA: TGTGCCATCAGTGAGGTATCTTTGACAGGTACTAACTATGGCTACACCTTC
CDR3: CAISEVSLTGTNYGYTF

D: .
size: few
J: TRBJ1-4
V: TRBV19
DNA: TGTGCCAGTAGTAATATTGCCGAGGAAAAACTGTTTTTT
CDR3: CASSNIAEEKLFF

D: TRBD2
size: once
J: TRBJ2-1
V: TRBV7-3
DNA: TGTGCCAGCAGCTTACCCGGACTAGCAAGTGAGCAGTTCTTC
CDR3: CASSLPGLASEQFF

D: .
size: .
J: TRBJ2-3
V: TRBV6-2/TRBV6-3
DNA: TGTGCCAGCAGTTACATCGGGGTCACAGATACGCAGTATTTT
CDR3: CASSYIGVTDTQYF

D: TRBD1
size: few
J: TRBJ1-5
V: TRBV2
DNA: TGTGCCAGCAGTCGTACGGACAGGGCAGGTCAGCCCCAGCATTTT
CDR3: CASSRTDRAGQPQHF

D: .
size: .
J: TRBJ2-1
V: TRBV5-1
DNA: TGCGCCAGCAGCTTAACAGGCTCCTACAATGAGCAGTTCTTC
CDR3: CASSLTGSYNEQFF

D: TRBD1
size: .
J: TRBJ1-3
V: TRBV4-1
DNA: TGCGCCAGCAGCCAGGGGAAGGGACAGGGGGCAAACACCATATATTTT
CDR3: CASSQGKGQGANTIYF

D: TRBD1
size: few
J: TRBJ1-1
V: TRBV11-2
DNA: TGTGCCAGCCAGACTACAGGGGGATGGAACACTGAAGCTTTCTTT
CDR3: CASQTTGGWNTEAFF

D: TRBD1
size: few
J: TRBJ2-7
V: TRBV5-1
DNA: TGCGCCAGCAGCTCGCCGGGACAGGGATACGAGCAGTACTTC
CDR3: CASSSPGQGYEQYF

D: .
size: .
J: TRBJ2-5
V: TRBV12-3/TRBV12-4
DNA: TGTGCCAGCAGTGAGAAAGGGAGGGAGACCCAGTACTTC
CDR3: CASSEKGRETQYF

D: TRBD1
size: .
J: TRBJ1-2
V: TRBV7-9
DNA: TGTGCCAGCAGCTTGGGTACCGGGACAGGGGTACCCTCTAACTATGGCTACACCTTC
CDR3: CASSLGTGTGVPSNYGYTF

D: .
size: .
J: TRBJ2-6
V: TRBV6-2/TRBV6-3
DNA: TGTGCCAGCAGTTACTCGAGTAAAGTATCTGGGGCCAACGTCCTGACTTTC
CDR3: CASSYSSKVSGANVLTF

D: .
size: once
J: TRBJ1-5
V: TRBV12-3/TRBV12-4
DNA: TGTGCCAGCAGTATAAATCAGCCCCAGCATTTT
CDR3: CASSINQPQHF

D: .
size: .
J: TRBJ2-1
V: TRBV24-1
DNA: TGTGCCACCAGTGACCTTGAGGCGGACTGGAATGAGCAGTTCTTC
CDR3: CATSDLEADWNEQFF

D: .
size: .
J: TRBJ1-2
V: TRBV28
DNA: TGTGCCAGCAGTTTATCAGGGGACGGCTACACCTTC
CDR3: CASSLSGDGYTF

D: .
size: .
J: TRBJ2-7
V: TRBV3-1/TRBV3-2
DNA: TGTGCCAGCAGTTACGAATCCGGGATCTCAACTTTC
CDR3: CASSYESGISTF

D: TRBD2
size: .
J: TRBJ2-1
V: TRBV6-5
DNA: TGTGCCAGCAGAAGGGAGGGCTACAATGAGCAGTTCTTC
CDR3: CASRREGYNEQFF

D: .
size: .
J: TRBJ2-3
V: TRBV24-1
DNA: TGTGCCACCAGTCTATCGCAGGGCCTCCTGGCAACAGATACGCAGTATTTT
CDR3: CATSLSQGLLATDTQYF

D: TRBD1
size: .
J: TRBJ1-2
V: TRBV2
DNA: TGTGCCAGCAGCCTGGGGGACAGGGGGCAAGGCTACACCTTC
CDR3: CASSLGDRGQGYTF

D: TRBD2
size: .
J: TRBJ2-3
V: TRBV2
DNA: TGTGCCAGCAGGGCCGGGACTAGAGCGGATACGCAGTATTTT
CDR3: CASRAGTRADTQYF

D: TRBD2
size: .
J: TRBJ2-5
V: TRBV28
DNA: TGTGCCAGCAGTTCCCCTTCACTAGCGGGGGGCCAAGAGACCCAGTACTTC
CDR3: CASSSPSLAGGQETQYF

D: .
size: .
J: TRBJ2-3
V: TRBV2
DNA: TGTGCCAGCATACAGGGCCTTAGCACAGATACGCAGTATTTT
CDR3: CASIQGLSTDTQYF

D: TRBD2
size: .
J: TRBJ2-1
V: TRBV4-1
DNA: TGCGCCAGCAGCCAATCAGGGACTAGCGGAGACAATGAGCAGTTCTTC
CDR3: CASSQSGTSGDNEQFF

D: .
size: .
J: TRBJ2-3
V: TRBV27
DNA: TGTGCCAGCAGTTTAATTCCTTGGCGCACAGATACGCAGTATTTT
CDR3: CASSLIPWRTDTQYF

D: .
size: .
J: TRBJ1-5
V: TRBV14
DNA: TGTGCCAGCAGCCAGAACAGGAATCAGCCCCAGCATTTT
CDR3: CASSQNRNQPQHF

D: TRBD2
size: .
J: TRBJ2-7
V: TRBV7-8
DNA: TGTGCCAGCAGCCCTAGCGGGAAACCCTACGAGCAGTACTTC
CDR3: CASSPSGKPYEQYF